The clone carrying this T cell receptor beta chain occurred once. This sample was included in a study of T cell changes during pregnancy in multiple sclerosis. TCRdb's table, derived via immunoSEQ multiplex PCR, lists solely in-frame clones and lacks some. The data contain about 17,000 clones, roughly 84% of them singletons. The origin of this receptor is a female donor in good health, enrolled as a control in a pregnancy study. The sequencing here drew on CD8+ T cells from peripheral blood mononuclear cells, taken in the third trimester of pregnancy.

CDR3 region: CASSLGGRSTDTQYF. The CDR3 DNA sequence: TGTGCCAGCAGTTTGGGGGGGAGGAGCACAGATACGCAGTATTTT. V is TRBV27 and J is TRBJ2-3; 7 positions match TRBD2. Per germline, CDR1 MNHEY and CDR2 SMNVEV (reference sequence). This CDR3 spans 15 amino acids. Unmatched junction bases numbered 3, after V lost 3 bases and J lost 0 bases.